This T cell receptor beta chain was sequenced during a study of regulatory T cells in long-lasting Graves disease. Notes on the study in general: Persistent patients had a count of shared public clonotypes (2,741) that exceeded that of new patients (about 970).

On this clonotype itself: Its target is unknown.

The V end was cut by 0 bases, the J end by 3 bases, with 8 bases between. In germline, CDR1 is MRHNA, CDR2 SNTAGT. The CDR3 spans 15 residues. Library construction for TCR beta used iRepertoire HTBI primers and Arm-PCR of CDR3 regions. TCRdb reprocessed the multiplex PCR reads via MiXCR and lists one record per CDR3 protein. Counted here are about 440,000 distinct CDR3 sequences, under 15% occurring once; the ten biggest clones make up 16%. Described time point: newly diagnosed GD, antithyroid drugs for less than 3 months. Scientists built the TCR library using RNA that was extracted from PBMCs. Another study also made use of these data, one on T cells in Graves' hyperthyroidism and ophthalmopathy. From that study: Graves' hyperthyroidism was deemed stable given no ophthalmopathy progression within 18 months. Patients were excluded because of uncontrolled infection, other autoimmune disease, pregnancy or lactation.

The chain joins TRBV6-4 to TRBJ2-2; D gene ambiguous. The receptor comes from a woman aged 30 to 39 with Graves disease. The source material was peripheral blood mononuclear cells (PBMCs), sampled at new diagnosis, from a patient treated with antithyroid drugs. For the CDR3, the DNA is TGTGCCAGCAGTGACTCGATTCCACACACCGGGGAGCTGTTTTTT. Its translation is CASSDSIPHTGELFF.